Below, 5 T cell receptor beta chains from the same sample are listed, as sequenced in a study of Ad26.COV2.S vaccination and SARS-CoV-2 variants listed by TCRdb under 2021. The meaning of the sample's treatment or condition label: roughly 20 received Ad26.COV2.S at low or high dose, single or two shots; a few received placebo; per-sample allocation not given. Repertoires of vaccine and placebo recipients were sequenced from samples collected on day 63 after the first injection. The library was built by means of the immunoSEQ multiplex PCR assay. TCRdb took over this immuneACCESS table, retaining in-frame rearrangements with V and J assigned. Such tables are incomplete; in checked studies, under half of the missing clones stem from an unresolved V gene, and the remainder is unexplained. The sample yields a few hundred thousand clones; roughly 87% were counted once. The ten largest make up under 4.5% of the sample.

The material was peripheral blood, obtained in a trial of Ad26.COV2.S vaccine versus placebo. The receptors originated from a person between 18 and 65 years old who received the Ad26.COV2.S COVID-19 vaccine or a placebo.

The CDR3 DNA reads as TGTGCCAGCAGCCAACCCTTCAGGGGTAGGGGGCAAGAGACCCAGTACTTC. Amino acids: CASSQPFRGRGQETQYF. This chain links TRBV7-8 with TRBJ2-5; possible D gene TRBD1, 6 bases. Trimming shortened V by 5 bases and J by 2 bases, and 21 bases separated the two germline ends. Per the germline V gene, CDR1 is SGHVS and CDR2 is FQNEAQ. The CDR3 totals 17 residues.

This clone was recorded a few times. This rearrangement joins TRBV6-2 or TRBV6-3 to TRBJ2-7, with D maybe TRBD1 (5 bases). The germline gives CDR1 MNHEY, CDR2 SVGEGT. V lost 6 bases to trimming and J lost 3 bases, with 12 bases between them. The CDR3 length is 13 residues. This CDR3 is CASSAQGIYEQYF. DNA for the CDR3: TGTGCCAGCAGCGCGCAGGGCATCTACGAGCAGTACTTC.

This chain joins TRBV4-1 and TRBJ2-2; no reliable D call. The CDR3 is 14 amino acids. Looked up from germline, CDR1 is MGHRA and CDR2 is YSYEKL. With 4 bases removed from V and 3 bases from J, the gap between germline ends came to 9 bases. The DNA of the CDR3 is TGCGCCAGCAGCCCAACTCTATACACCGGGGAGCTGTTTTTT. This gives the protein CASSPTLYTGELFF.

The V call is TRBV15, the J call TRBJ2-6, with no clear D. Germline CDR1 LNHNV, CDR2 YYDKDF (reference sequence). V lost 5 bases and J lost 1, with 9 bases in between. The CDR3 consists of 15 residues. CDR3 DNA sequence: TGTGCCACCAGCCCCCGGTCGTCTGGGGCCAACGTCCTGACTTTC. Its protein is CATSPRSSGANVLTF.

The rearrangement links TRBV7-8 to TRBJ2-7; no clear D gene. The CDR3 loop spans 13 amino acids. Germline loops: CDR1 SGHVS, CDR2 FQNEAQ. V was shortened by 3 bases and J by 0 bases, with 6 bases between the two germline ends. The CDR3 nucleotides are TGTGCCAGCAGCTTCTCCAACTCCTACGAGCAGTACTTC. Its protein is CASSFSNSYEQYF.